Listed below are T cell receptor beta chains from one sample, sequenced in a study of blood T cell dynamics during melanoma immunotherapy. Profiled with immunoSEQ multiplex PCR; TCRdb holds only in-frame clones, not every one. The sample contains approximately 16,000 clones, around nine tenths of which appear only once. Material: blood, obtained from a patient treated with checkpoint blockade. The receptor source for this set is a human donor with melanoma. CDR3s include the opening cysteine and the closing phenylalanine or tryptophan. The D gene is left open where the match is weak. Rows give clone size only sometimes, using once, few, many, or a class for an expanded clone.

v_gene: TRBV11-3; abundance: -; d_gene: TRBD2; j_gene: TRBJ2-5; CDR3nt: TGTGCCACCGGGGGGGCGGGAGTCGGCACCCAGTACTTC; CDR3aa: CATGGAGVGTQYF
v_gene: TRBV2; abundance: -; d_gene: TRBD2; j_gene: TRBJ2-1; CDR3nt: TGTGCCAGCAGTCCCGCTAGCGGGGGGATTCGCAATGAGCAGTTCTTC; CDR3aa: CASSPASGGIRNEQFF
v_gene: TRBV18; abundance: -; d_gene: -; j_gene: TRBJ1-5; CDR3nt: TGTGCCAGCTCACCACCGGAGGCCCCCAATCAGCCCCAGCATTTT; CDR3aa: CASSPPEAPNQPQHF
v_gene: TRBV6-4; abundance: -; d_gene: TRBD2; j_gene: TRBJ2-3; CDR3nt: TGTGCCAGCAGTGTGGCGGGGGTGACAGATACGCAGTATTTT; CDR3aa: CASSVAGVTDTQYF
v_gene: TRBV28; abundance: -; d_gene: -; j_gene: TRBJ1-1; CDR3nt: TGTGCCAGCAGTCCCCAGCGTGGGGTGAACACTGAAGCTTTCTTT; CDR3aa: CASSPQRGVNTEAFF
v_gene: TRBV7-8; abundance: -; d_gene: -; j_gene: TRBJ2-7; CDR3nt: TGTGCCAGCAGCTATTATAGCGAGGAGCAGTACTTC; CDR3aa: CASSYYSEEQYF
v_gene: TRBV28; abundance: -; d_gene: -; j_gene: TRBJ1-1; CDR3nt: TGTGCCAGCAGTTTATTGGGCAGGGGGAACACTGAAGCTTTCTTT; CDR3aa: CASSLLGRGNTEAFF
v_gene: TRBV21-1; abundance: -; d_gene: -; j_gene: TRBJ2-2; CDR3nt: TGTGCCAGCAGACACGACAGGGCTACCGGGGAGCTGTTTTTT; CDR3aa: CASRHDRATGELFF
v_gene: TRBV19; abundance: -; d_gene: TRBD2; j_gene: TRBJ2-4; CDR3nt: TGTGCCAGTAGTAGAGCTAGCGGGGGCCCCAACATTCAGTACTTC; CDR3aa: CASSRASGGPNIQYF
v_gene: TRBV7-6; abundance: once; d_gene: -; j_gene: TRBJ2-7; CDR3nt: TGTGCCAGCAGCTCTAGGACTACCTACGAGCAGTACTTC; CDR3aa: CASSSRTTYEQYF
v_gene: TRBV2; abundance: -; d_gene: -; j_gene: TRBJ1-1; CDR3nt: TGTGCCAGCTCGGACTCAAGAATGAACACTGAAGCTTTCTTT; CDR3aa: CASSDSRMNTEAFF
v_gene: TRBV7-9; abundance: -; d_gene: -; j_gene: TRBJ2-1; CDR3nt: TGTGCCAGCAGCTTAGACGGGCGGGAGTTCTTC; CDR3aa: CASSLDGREFF
v_gene: TRBV9; abundance: -; d_gene: -; j_gene: TRBJ2-1; CDR3nt: TGTGCCAGCTCGACAGCCTACAATGAGCAGTTCTTC; CDR3aa: CASSTAYNEQFF
v_gene: TRBV30; abundance: -; d_gene: -; j_gene: TRBJ1-2; CDR3nt: TGTGCCTGGACCGCCGGGGGGTGGTATGGCTACACCTTC; CDR3aa: CAWTAGGWYGYTF
v_gene: TRBV29-1; abundance: -; d_gene: -; j_gene: TRBJ2-1; CDR3nt: TGCAGCGTTCGTGGGGGACCCTCCTACAATGAGCAGTTCTTC; CDR3aa: CSVRGGPSYNEQFF
v_gene: TRBV29-1; abundance: -; d_gene: TRBD1; j_gene: TRBJ1-1; CDR3nt: TGCAGCGTGGGACAGGGGGGAACTGAAGCTTTCTTT; CDR3aa: CSVGQGGTEAFF
v_gene: TRBV19; abundance: -; d_gene: TRBD2; j_gene: TRBJ2-5; CDR3nt: TGTGCCAGTAAGGCTAGCGGAAAAGAGACCCAGTACTTC; CDR3aa: CASKASGKETQYF
v_gene: TRBV6-1; abundance: -; d_gene: -; j_gene: TRBJ2-3; CDR3nt: TGTGCCAGCAGTGAAGCGCTTCGGGGAACTTCCTTTTCATTAGATACGCAGTATTTT; CDR3aa: CASSEALRGTSFSLDTQYF
v_gene: TRBV7-2; abundance: -; d_gene: -; j_gene: TRBJ1-2; CDR3nt: TGTGCCAGCAGCCATGCCAGACGCCGAGACTACACCTTC; CDR3aa: CASSHARRRDYTF
v_gene: TRBV12-2; abundance: -; d_gene: -; j_gene: TRBJ1-4; CDR3nt: TGTGCAAGTCGCTTGACCAACTCGACAGGGAGCGGGATCGAAAAACTGTTTTTT; CDR3aa: CASRLTNSTGSGIEKLFF
v_gene: TRBV30; abundance: -; d_gene: -; j_gene: TRBJ1-2; CDR3nt: TGTGCCTGGAGTGTACGGTTGTGGCAGAAGCCTAACTATGGCTACACCTTC; CDR3aa: CAWSVRLWQKPNYGYTF
v_gene: TRBV5-4; abundance: -; d_gene: -; j_gene: TRBJ2-3; CDR3nt: TGTGCCAGCAGCTTTGGCGGGGGCCGAACAGATACGCAGTATTTT; CDR3aa: CASSFGGGRTDTQYF
v_gene: TRBV5-1; abundance: once; d_gene: -; j_gene: TRBJ2-2; CDR3nt: TGCGCCAGCAGCTTGGACCAGCTCGGGGAGCTGTTTTTT; CDR3aa: CASSLDQLGELFF
v_gene: TRBV11-3; abundance: -; d_gene: TRBD2; j_gene: TRBJ2-1; CDR3nt: TGTGCCAGCAGCAGACTAAGCGGGGGGGCGAATGAGCAGTTCTTC; CDR3aa: CASSRLSGGANEQFF
v_gene: TRBV18; abundance: -; d_gene: -; j_gene: TRBJ2-2; CDR3nt: TGTGCCAGCTCATATTCTGCCGGGGAGCTGTTTTTT; CDR3aa: CASSYSAGELFF
v_gene: TRBV6-1; abundance: -; d_gene: TRBD1; j_gene: TRBJ2-5; CDR3nt: TGTGCCAGCAGCCCCGACAGGGGGCGTCAAGAGACCCAGTACTTC; CDR3aa: CASSPDRGRQETQYF
v_gene: TRBV10-3; abundance: -; d_gene: -; j_gene: TRBJ2-5; CDR3nt: TGTGCCATCAGTCCGCGGATGTACCAAGAGACCCAGTACTTC; CDR3aa: CAISPRMYQETQYF
v_gene: TRBV9; abundance: once; d_gene: -; j_gene: TRBJ2-7; CDR3nt: TGTGCCAGCAGCCCGTCCCTAGCGAGCTACGAGCAGTACTTC; CDR3aa: CASSPSLASYEQYF
v_gene: TRBV15; abundance: -; d_gene: -; j_gene: TRBJ2-5; CDR3nt: TGTGCCACCAGCAGAGTACACGGGGAAGAGACCCAGTACTTC; CDR3aa: CATSRVHGEETQYF
v_gene: TRBV13; abundance: -; d_gene: TRBD2; j_gene: TRBJ2-2; CDR3nt: TGTGCCAGCAGCTTTCTTACTAGCGGGAGTAATAGGATGAACACCGGGGAGCTGTTTTTT; CDR3aa: CASSFLTSGSNRMNTGELFF
v_gene: TRBV6-6; abundance: -; d_gene: TRBD2; j_gene: TRBJ2-1; CDR3nt: TGTGCCAGCAGTTACTCGACTAGCGGGAAGGATGAGCAGTTCTTC; CDR3aa: CASSYSTSGKDEQFF
v_gene: TRBV6-6; abundance: once; d_gene: -; j_gene: TRBJ2-7; CDR3nt: TGTGCCAGCAGTTCCCAATCCTACGAGCAGTACTTC; CDR3aa: CASSSQSYEQYF
v_gene: TRBV6-1; abundance: -; d_gene: -; j_gene: TRBJ2-7; CDR3nt: TGTGCCAGCAGTGAAATAGGGGGGCTGGAATACGAGCAGTACTTC; CDR3aa: CASSEIGGLEYEQYF
v_gene: TRBV20-1; abundance: -; d_gene: -; j_gene: TRBJ1-2; CDR3nt: TGCAGTGCTAGGCAGAGGGGTGGCTACACCTTC; CDR3aa: CSARQRGGYTF
v_gene: TRBV7-9; abundance: -; d_gene: -; j_gene: TRBJ1-4; CDR3nt: TGTGCCAGCACCATGACAGGCTCTAATGAAAAACTGTTTTTT; CDR3aa: CASTMTGSNEKLFF
v_gene: TRBV5-4; abundance: once; d_gene: -; j_gene: TRBJ2-5; CDR3nt: TGTGCCAGCAGCTCGACTAGTGGAGGAGAGACCCAGTACTTC; CDR3aa: CASSSTSGGETQYF
v_gene: TRBV6-1; abundance: once; d_gene: -; j_gene: TRBJ2-3; CDR3nt: TGTGCCGCCGACCGGGGGGCCGGTGGCACAGATACGCAGTATTTT; CDR3aa: CAADRGAGGTDTQYF